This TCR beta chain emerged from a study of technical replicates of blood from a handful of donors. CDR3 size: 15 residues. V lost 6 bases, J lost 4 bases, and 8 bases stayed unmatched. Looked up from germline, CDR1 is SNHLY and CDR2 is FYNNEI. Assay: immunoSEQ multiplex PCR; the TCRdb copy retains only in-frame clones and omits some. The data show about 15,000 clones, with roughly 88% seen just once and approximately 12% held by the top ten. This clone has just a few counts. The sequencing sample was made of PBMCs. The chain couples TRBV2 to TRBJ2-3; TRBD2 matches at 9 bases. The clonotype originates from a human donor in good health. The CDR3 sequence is CASRTDSGSSDTQYF. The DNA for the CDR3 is TGTGCCAGCAGAACCGATAGCGGGAGCTCAGATACGCAGTATTTT.